The entry that follows covers one T cell receptor beta chain sequence. Per the study methods: Amplification from reference gene primers served as the basis for estimated nucleated cell counts. Data came from immunoSEQ multiplex PCR; TCRdb stores just in-frame clones and leaves some out. The DNA was the basis for D and trimming; V, J and clone size are from that table. In the table there are roughly 220,000 clones, 70% to 85% of which are singletons. The data stem from a study of blood T cell repertoires in COVID-19. Participants were placed into cohorts based on the clinical history they reported. Recovered participants had two consecutive negative NP/OP PCR tests, healthcare professional clearance, or symptom resolution. The sample taken for sequencing was PBMCs or T cells enriched from blood (not recorded which). The sequence came from a man aged 40-49 years who had recovered from COVID-19.

DNA of the CDR3: TGCAGCGTTGGGACTTTTTCTAGCACAGATACGCAGTATTTT. This translates into CSVGTFSSTDTQYF. The rearrangement uses TRBV29-1 and TRBJ2-3; D is possibly TRBD2 (5 bases). CDR3 length: 14 residues. Trimming left V 4 bases short and J 0 bases short, with 11 bases between. Germline CDR1 is SQVTM and CDR2 is ANQGSEA.